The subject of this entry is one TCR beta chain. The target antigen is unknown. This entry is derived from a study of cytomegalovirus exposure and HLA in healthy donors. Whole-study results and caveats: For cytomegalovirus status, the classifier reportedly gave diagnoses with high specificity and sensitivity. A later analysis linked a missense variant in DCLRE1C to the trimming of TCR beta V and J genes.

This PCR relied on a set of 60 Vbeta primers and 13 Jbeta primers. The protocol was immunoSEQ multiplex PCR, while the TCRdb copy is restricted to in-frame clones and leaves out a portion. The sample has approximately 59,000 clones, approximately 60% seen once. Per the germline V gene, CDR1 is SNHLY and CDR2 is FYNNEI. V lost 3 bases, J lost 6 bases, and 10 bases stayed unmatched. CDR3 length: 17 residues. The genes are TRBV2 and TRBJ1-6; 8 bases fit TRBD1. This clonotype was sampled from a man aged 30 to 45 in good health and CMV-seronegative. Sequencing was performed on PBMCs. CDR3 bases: TGTGCCAGCAGTGACTCCTTACTGGACAGGGTTAATTCACCCCTCCACTTT. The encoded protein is CASSDSLLDRVNSPLHF. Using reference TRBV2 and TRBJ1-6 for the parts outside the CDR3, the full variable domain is EPEVTQTPSHQVTQMGQEVILRCVPISNHLYFYWYRQILGQKVEFLVSFYNNEISEKSEIFDDQFSVERPDGSNFTLKIRSTKLEDSAMYFCASSDSLLDRVNSPLHFGNGTRLTVT.